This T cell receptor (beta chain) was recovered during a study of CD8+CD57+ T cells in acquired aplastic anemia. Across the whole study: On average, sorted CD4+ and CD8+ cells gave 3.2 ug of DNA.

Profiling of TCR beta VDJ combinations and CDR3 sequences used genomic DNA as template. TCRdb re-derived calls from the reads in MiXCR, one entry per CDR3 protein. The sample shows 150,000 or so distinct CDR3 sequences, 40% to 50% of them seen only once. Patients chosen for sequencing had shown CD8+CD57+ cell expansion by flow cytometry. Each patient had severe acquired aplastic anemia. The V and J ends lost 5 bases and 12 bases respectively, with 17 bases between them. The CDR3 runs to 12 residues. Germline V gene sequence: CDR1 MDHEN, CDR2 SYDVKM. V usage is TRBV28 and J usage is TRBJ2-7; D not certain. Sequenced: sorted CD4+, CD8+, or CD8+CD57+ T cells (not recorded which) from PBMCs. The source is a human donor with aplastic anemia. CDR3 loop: CASSIPYGVPYF. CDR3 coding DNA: TGTGCCAGCAGTATTCCTTATGGGGTTCCGTACTTC.